This T cell receptor (beta chain) was found in a study of PD-1 blockade in classical Hodgkin lymphoma. Study in general: Nivolumab was given intravenously to patients at 3 mg/kg every 2 weeks.

Study-wide findings and caveats: The authors excluded patients who started nivolumab under 1 year after ASCT. Before treatment, TCR diversity in newly diagnosed patients was reportedly lower than in healthy donors. Baseline diversity was lower in partial responders and progressors than complete responders.

Every single patient, without exception, relapsed after autologous stem cell transplantation, and brentuximab vedotin exposure varied. This clone has just one count. Its matching antigen is unknown. This table comes from immunoSEQ multiplex PCR, and its TCRdb copy is limited to in-frame clones, with some not included. This sample has approximately 60,000 clones, with more than 70% found just once. The sample was peripheral blood mononuclear cells (PBMCs), taken at baseline. The source of this sequence is a human donor with classical Hodgkin lymphoma.

CDR3 amino acids: CASSVRMGQGMGDTQYF. CDR3 bases: TGTGCCAGCAGCGTAAGAATGGGACAGGGGATGGGAGATACGCAGTATTTT. This chain connects TRBV7-2 to TRBJ2-3; 10 bases are a match to TRBD1. The germline V gene has CDR1 SGHTA and CDR2 FQGNSA. The ends lost 5 bases at V and 5 bases at J; junction bases unmatched: 13. The CDR3 extends over 17 amino acids.